The next 28 T cell receptor beta chains were all read from a single sample in a study of Graves' ophthalmopathy and Graves' hyperthyroidism. Amplification from RNA transcripts yielded the TCR beta CDR3 regions. HTBI-primed RT-PCR formed the first round, and a multiplex PCR formed the second. TCRdb re-analysed the multiplex PCR reads in MiXCR, keeping a single row per CDR3 protein. The table records some 1.1 million distinct CDR3 sequences, about 35% of them present only once. Sequencing input: peripheral blood or thyroid tissue (not recorded which). The origin of the receptors is an adult man with Graves' hyperthyroidism.

The table lists this clonotype with a few counts. This sequence joins TRBV7-2 and TRBJ2-2; 16 positions match TRBD2. The CDR3 length is 19 residues. Looked up from germline, CDR1 is SGHTA and CDR2 is FQGNSA. After removal of 6 bases from V and 4 bases from J, the junction contained 11 bases not matched to a gene. The chain's CDR3 is CASSYKGLAGGPVTGELFF. The CDR3 DNA sequence: TGTGCCAGCAGTTACAAGGGACTAGCGGGAGGGCCGGTCACCGGGGAGCTGTTTTTT.

This clonotype was seen a few times. The rearrangement uses TRBV19 and TRBJ2-2; D unresolved. The ends were cut back, 1 base at V and 6 bases at J, with 12 bases in the middle. This CDR3 comprises 15 residues. Germline V gene data show CDR1 as LNHDA and CDR2 as SQIVND (reference sequence). The CDR3 reads CASSIVAGLSGELFF. In DNA form, the CDR3 reads TGTGCCAGTAGTATAGTAGCCGGATTATCCGGGGAGCTGTTTTTT.

This clonotype was detected once. CDR3 loop: CAIRGLAVGYEQYF. CDR3 in DNA: TGTGCCATCAGGGGCCTAGCGGTCGGGTACGAGCAGTACTTC. V is TRBV10-3 and J is TRBJ2-7, with TRBD2 matching 7 bases. V shed 6 bases, J shed 4 bases, and the junction held 9 bases outside the gene matches. Per the germline V gene, CDR1 is ENHRY and CDR2 is SYGVKD. CDR3 length equals 14 residues.

This clonotype was seen at least ten times. The gene calls are TRBV29-1 and TRBJ1-4; D gene uncertain. The CDR3 has 10 amino acids. Germline CDR1 is SQVTM and CDR2 is ANQGSEA. V lost 6 bases and J lost 8, with 7 bases in between. CDR3 in DNA: TGCAGCGTCCTTTCCGAAAAACTGTTTTTT. Translated, it gives CSVLSEKLFF.

This clonotype has more than one count but fewer than ten. V is TRBV5-8 and J is TRBJ2-2; 8 bases align to TRBD1. Germline V CDR1 and CDR2: SGHTS, YDEGEE. CDR3 length: 18 amino acids. V trimming: 6 bases; J trimming: 6 bases; junction bases outside the gene matches: 19. The CDR3 is CASNPIGTGAPLAGELFF. Here the CDR3 DNA reads TGTGCCAGCAACCCGATCGGGACAGGAGCACCCCTCGCCGGGGAGCTGTTTTTT.

This chain's CDR3 is CASSEGPGTEAFF. The CDR3 DNA follows: TGTGCCAGCAGTGAAGGGCCGGGGACTGAAGCTTTCTTT. This rearrangement joins TRBV2 to TRBJ1-1; D ambiguous. The CDR3 totals 13 residues. Germline CDR1 SNHLY, CDR2 FYNNEI. V dropped 1 base and J dropped 5 bases, with 8 bases sitting between them.

The chain has TRBV7-8 and TRBJ1-1; the match to TRBD1 covers 7 bases. Trimming at V came to 3 bases and at J to 1 base, leaving 8 bases not matched to a gene. Germline lookup yields CDR1 SGHVS and CDR2 FQNEAQ. The CDR3 runs 16 residues. The CDR3 sequence is CASSFLDRVSNTEAFF. The CDR3 nucleotides read TGTGCCAGCAGCTTCCTAGACAGGGTTTCGAACACTGAAGCTTTCTTT.

The CDR3 sequence: CASSGRAESYEQYF. In nucleotides, the CDR3 is TGTGCCAGCAGTGGTAGGGCCGAGTCCTACGAGCAGTACTTC. The chain has TRBV12-3 or TRBV12-4 and TRBJ2-7; D is unclear. The CDR3 is 14 residues long. V was shortened by 5 bases and J by 1 base, with 12 bases between the two germline ends.

Many counts were recorded for this clonotype. Here the CDR3 reads CASSLDMRRWNTEAFF. Here the CDR3 DNA reads TGTGCCAGCAGCTTAGATATGAGGCGATGGAACACTGAAGCTTTCTTT. The chain employs TRBV11-2 and TRBJ1-1; D not certain. Looked up from germline, CDR1 is SGHAT and CDR2 is FQNNGV. The ends were cut back, 0 bases at V and 1 base at J, with 12 bases in the middle. The CDR3 length is 16 residues.

This clonotype was counted only a few times. The rearrangement joins TRBV7-8 to TRBJ1-2; a possible D gene is TRBD1 (5 bases). The CDR3 runs 15 residues. Germline CDR1 reads SGHVS; CDR2 reads FQNEAQ. The germline V and J ends were trimmed by 2 bases and 0 bases, with 10 bases remaining between them. CDR3 in amino acids: CASSLYPGTNYGYTF. The DNA for the CDR3 is TGTGCCAGCAGCTTATATCCAGGGACTAACTATGGCTACACCTTC.

This clonotype was detected only a few times. The rearrangement joins TRBV4-3 to TRBJ2-2; 7 nucleotides line up with TRBD2. CDR1 and CDR2 (germline): LGHNA, YSLEER. The CDR3 loop spans 15 amino acids. V was clipped by 4 bases and J by 6 bases; unmatched bases: 8. CDR3 amino acids: CASSLKRDIAGELFF. The CDR3 bases are TGCGCCAGCAGCCTCAAGCGGGATATAGCCGGGGAGCTGTTTTTT.

Many counts were recorded for this clonotype. This chain connects TRBV29-1 to TRBJ1-1, with D tentatively TRBD1 (5 bases). Trimming removed 6 bases at V and 7 bases at J, with 12 bases between. This CDR3 is 11 amino acids long. Germline V gene sequence: CDR1 SQVTM, CDR2 ANQGSEA. CDR3 loop: CSVGQAGEAFF. The CDR3 DNA reads as TGCAGCGTAGGACAAGCCGGTGAAGCTTTCTTT.

This clonotype has a count of ten or more. The chain recombines TRBV20-1 with TRBJ1-5; 8 nucleotides agree with TRBD1. Germline values: CDR1 DFQATT, CDR2 SNEGSKA (reference sequence). The CDR3 has 13 residues. J was trimmed by 7 bases and V by 4 bases; bases with no gene match: 6. The CDR3 sequence is CSANGQGWQPQHF. The CDR3 DNA is TGCAGTGCTAACGGACAGGGCTGGCAGCCCCAGCATTTT.

The genes are TRBV7-6 and TRBJ1-2; D is ambiguous. Trimming removed 2 bases from V and 13 bases from J, with 14 bases in between. From germline, CDR1 is SGHVS and CDR2 FNYEAQ. This CDR3 contains 12 residues. The CDR3 here is CASSLRTSGSTF. Written as DNA, the CDR3 is TGTGCCAGCAGCTTAAGGACTAGCGGATCCACCTTC.

The CDR3 DNA sequence: TGCACTAATAGACTAGCCCCAGATACGCAGTATTTT. It yields the protein CTNRLAPDTQYF. This chain uses TRBV29-1 with TRBJ2-3; TRBD2 matches at 7 bases. This CDR3 spans 12 amino acids. Per germline, CDR1 SQVTM and CDR2 ANQGSEA.

The chain employs TRBV19 and TRBJ1-5; a weak D match, TRBD1 (6 bases). V lost 9 bases and J 7 bases, leaving 19 bases between the germline ends. The CDR3 is 14 residues long. Germline V gives CDR1 LNHDA, CDR2 SQIVND (reference sequence). CDR3: CASSEGGAYQPQHF. The DNA for the CDR3 is TGTGCCAGCAGCGAGGGGGGGGCTTACCAGCCCCAGCATTTT.

V is TRBV13 and J is TRBJ1-1, with TRBD1 identical over 7 bases. The CDR3 is 15 amino acids. V lost 1 base and J lost 5; bases outside the gene matches: 7. Germline CDR1 and CDR2: PRHDT and FYEKMQ (reference sequence). The CDR3 nucleotides read TGTGCCAGCAGCTTAGCTGGGCAGGGGGAGACTGAAGCTTTCTTT. Translated: CASSLAGQGETEAFF.

The gene calls are TRBV2 and TRBJ2-5, with D maybe TRBD1 (9 bases). This CDR3 contains 15 residues. Trimming cost V 4 bases and J 4 bases, with 16 bases left between them. Germline assignment: CDR1 SNHLY and CDR2 FYNNEI. The CDR3 region has the DNA TGTGCCAGCAGTGTACAGGGGGCGGGAGGAGAGACCCAGTACTTC. Translation gives CASSVQGAGGETQYF.

This chain uses TRBV29-1 with TRBJ2-5; 9 bases match TRBD1. Germline trimming cut 7 bases from V and 5 bases from J; bases unmatched to any gene: 14. The V gene's germline CDR1 is SQVTM and CDR2 ANQGSEA. The CDR3 spans 15 residues. The DNA for the CDR3 is TGCAGCGGCCTCAACCAACAGGGGGCTAAGGAGACCCAGTACTTC. Translating it yields CSGLNQQGAKETQYF.

This clonotype was seen repeatedly, ten times or more. This chain uses TRBV20-1 with TRBJ2-5, with D possibly being TRBD2 (5 bases). V dropped 0 bases and J dropped 5 bases, with 10 bases sitting between them. This CDR3 has 13 residues. CDR1 DFQATT and CDR2 SNEGSKA come from the germline V gene (reference sequence). CDR3 loop: CSARDYGGETQYF. The DNA for the CDR3 is TGCAGTGCTAGAGACTATGGCGGGGAGACCCAGTACTTC.

This chain connects TRBV7-2 to TRBJ2-7, with a tentative D call TRBD2 (5 bases). Matching the DNA end better, TRBJ2-1 makes the J call doubtful. CDR3 size: 11 residues. Germline CDR1 reads SGHTA; CDR2 reads FQGNSA. The CDR3 loop is CASSARGEQFF. The CDR3 DNA is TGTGCCAGCAGCGCCCGGGGTGAGCAGTTCTTC.

This clonotype appeared many times. The rearrangement joins TRBV19 to TRBJ1-1; D not certain. The V end lost 3 bases, the J end lost 2 bases, and 13 bases lay between the germline ends. CDR1 is LNHDA and CDR2 is SQIVND in the germline V gene (reference sequence). There are 15 residues in the CDR3. Here the CDR3 reads CASSIRPEYNTEAFF. CDR3 nucleotides: TGTGCCAGTAGTATTAGACCAGAATATAACACTGAAGCTTTCTTT.

The gene calls are TRBV25-1 and TRBJ2-2; maybe TRBD1 (6 bases). Trimming shortened V by 6 bases and J by 2 bases, and 19 bases separated the two germline ends. This CDR3 has 17 residues. Germline-derived CDR1 and CDR2 are MGHDK and SYGVNS. CDR3 coding DNA: TGTGCCAGCAGGGACGCAGGGGTGCTTGGAAACACCGGGGAGCTGTTTTTT. The encoded protein is CASRDAGVLGNTGELFF.

CDR3: CASSESGGRADYEQYF. CDR3 in DNA: TGCGCCAGCAGTGAGTCCGGGGGCAGGGCAGACTACGAGCAGTACTTC. The rearrangement joins TRBV10-1 to TRBJ2-7; the D call may be TRBD1 or TRBD2 (6 bases each). The CDR3 length is 16 residues. Germline loops: CDR1 WNHNN, CDR2 SYGVQD (reference sequence). Trimming pared 0 bases from V and 3 bases from J, leaving 15 bases between.

This clonotype has only a few counts. The rearrangement joins TRBV11-2 to TRBJ2-7; possibly TRBD2 for D (6 bases). The germline V gene encodes CDR1 SGHAT and CDR2 FQNNGV. This CDR3 has 16 residues. Trimming removed 4 bases from V and 5 bases from J, with 21 bases in between. Here the CDR3 reads CASSSAKAGPLNEQYF. The CDR3 nucleotides are TGTGCCAGCAGCTCCGCTAAGGCGGGACCTTTAAACGAGCAGTACTTC.

This clonotype occurred a few times. V and J are TRBV4-3 and TRBJ1-5, with D uncertain. The germline CDR1 and CDR2 sequences are LGHNA and YSLEER. Trimming left V 1 base short and J 10 bases short, with 14 bases between. CDR3 length equals 14 residues. The CDR3 DNA sequence: TGCGCCAGCAGCCAAGGGACGCTAACGGGACCCCAGCATTTT. Residues: CASSQGTLTGPQHF.

This clonotype came up many times. The chain joins TRBV5-1 to TRBJ1-6; D is ambiguous. This CDR3 has 17 amino acids. The V gene lost 0 bases and the J gene lost 2 bases, with 12 bases spanning the gap. Per the germline V gene, CDR1 is SGHRS and CDR2 is YFSETQ. The CDR3 nucleotides are TGCGCCAGCAGCTTGGGGTCAGCCGGCCCCTATAATTCACCCCTCCACTTT. It yields the protein CASSLGSAGPYNSPLHF.

As concerns this clonotype: This may come from a read error, since a much larger clone is one base off. The rearrangement links TRBV5-5 to TRBJ1-5; D possibly corresponds to TRBD1 (5 bases). The germline V gene encodes CDR1 SGHKS and CDR2 YYEKEE (reference sequence). The V gene lost 4 bases and the J gene lost 4 bases, with 15 bases spanning the gap. The CDR3 length is 15 residues. Here the CDR3 reads CASSPRDASNQPQHF. The CDR3 region has the DNA TGTGCCAGCAGCCCTCGGGACGCCTCTAATCAGCCCCAGCATTTT.